This T cell receptor (beta chain) emerged from a study of T cell responses to AZD1222 COVID-19 vaccine (dated by TCRdb to 2020 to 2023). Describing the broader study: A total of approximately 230 trial participants underwent TCR sequencing, of whom 207 received two doses of AZD1222 and about 25 received two doses of the MenACWY control vaccine. Trial participants were enrolled by age into subgroups of 18-55, 56-69 and 70-plus years, and 148, 28 and 57 TCR-sequenced participants, respectively, were included in these subgroups. On the study overall, not on this receptor specifically: Vaccine-associated CD4 TCRs spanned the whole spike protein, with dominant responses in regions 160-218 and 743-854. Only a handful of AZD1222 recipients were SARS-CoV-2 seropositive at baseline, limiting conclusions about previously exposed vaccinees. After two AZD1222 doses, spike-specific TCR breadth and depth were significantly higher than at day 0 and than in MenACWY recipients. Reportedly, close to half of the unique spike-specific TCRs recognized epitopes lying outside the regions that are mutated in the B.1.351 and B.1.1.7 variants. Participants were mostly white British, with more females than males. The authors suggested clonal diversity may have been underestimated. The 56-69-year group was small, and its depth increase did not reach significance, likely because of low power. No day 14 peak-response samples were available, so repertoires were characterized only after the peak T cell response.

The V end loses 5 bases and the J end loses 0 bases, and a stretch of 4 bases separates them. From cysteine to phenylalanine, the CDR3 is 12 amino acids long. The read is trimmed to its CDR3 DNA, 36 bases read in frame from base 1. Reading the germline V gene (reference sequence) gives CDR1 SGHNT and CDR2 YYREEE. The CDR3 regions of human TCRbeta chains were analyzed by immunosequencing. For the original study's pipeline: Repertoire TCRs were matched against a reference library of SARS-CoV-2-specific TCRs generated with the MIRA antigen-specificity platform. Breadth meant the fraction of unique TCRs that were SARS-CoV-2-associated, whereas depth meant the fraction of total T cells that were SARS-CoV-2-associated. Using the MIRA data, every spike-specific TCR was mapped to the spike region that the TCR reacted to and assigned to either a CD4 or a CD8 class. Log10-transformed breadth and depth values were compared by one-way ANOVA with Sidak's multiple comparisons tests. The table was pulled from immuneACCESS by TCRdb, which kept in-frame rearrangements only. Such tables lose some clones; where checked, under half of the loss comes from unresolved V genes, and the rest has no known cause. That table supplies the V and J calls and clone size; D and trimming were determined from the DNA. This sample comprises 120,000 or so clones, 90% of them detected only once. Jointly, the top ten make up about 4.2% of the sample.

Details on this clone: What this receptor recognizes is not known. The input lacks base qualities; no much larger clone sits a single base away. This sample also contains other DNA sequences that code for the same CDR3.

The sample's time point, from its label and the paper: baseline before first vaccination. Sample treatment or condition, as interpreted from the label and publication: meningococcal conjugate vaccine given as trial control. Samples from vaccinated people were obtained from the UK trials COV001 and COV002, which included a single-blind randomized controlled phase 2/3 trial of AZD1222 (ChAdOx1 nCoV-19) in healthy adults. For TCRbeta chain sequencing, PBMC samples from trial participants were taken at day 0 and at day 28 after the second dose. The sample consisted of peripheral blood, taken on day 0 of MenACWY control vaccination. This TCR was sampled from an adult in good health. The rearrangement combines TRBV5-4 with TRBJ2-3, with the D gene not confidently named. The encoded CDR3 is CASSFSTDTQYF. The nucleotide sequence reads TGTGCCAGCAGTTTTAGCACAGATACGCAGTATTTT.